These 7 T cell receptor beta chains originate from one sample sequenced in a study of T cell changes during pregnancy in multiple sclerosis. TCRdb's table, derived via immunoSEQ multiplex PCR, lists solely in-frame clones and lacks some. The data contain approximately 90,000 clones, 85% to 95% of them singletons. This material consisted of peripheral blood, taken after pregnancy. The source is a female donor with multiple sclerosis, enrolled in a pregnancy study.

The chain is built from TRBV5-1 and TRBJ2-3; D remains ambiguous. The germline gives CDR1 SGHRS, CDR2 YFSETQ. With 5 bases removed from V and 2 bases from J, the gap between germline ends came to 9 bases. The CDR3 runs to 13 residues. The CDR3 DNA sequence: TGCGCCAGCAGTTCCGGGTACACAGATACGCAGTATTTT. It encodes CASSSGYTDTQYF.

The chain is built from TRBV5-6 and TRBJ1-3; D may be TRBD1 (6 bases). This CDR3 is built from 13 residues. V gave up 6 bases and J gave up 3 bases, with 10 bases separating them. Germline values: CDR1 SGHDT, CDR2 YYEEEE. CDR3 bases: TGTGCCAGCACCGTACAGGGTGGAAACACCATATATTTT. Residues: CASTVQGGNTIYF.

The chain has TRBV18 and TRBJ1-5; D call uncertain. Trimming left V 6 bases short and J 5 bases short, with 11 bases between. Germline CDR1 and CDR2: KGHSH and LQKENI. The CDR3 loop spans 13 amino acids. This CDR3 reads CASSGGRDQPQHF. In nucleotides, the CDR3 is TGTGCCAGCTCCGGAGGGAGGGATCAGCCCCAGCATTTT.

The chain is built from TRBV4-2 and TRBJ2-5; 7 nucleotides align to TRBD1. CDR1 and CDR2 from the germline V gene are LGHNA and YNFKEQ. This CDR3 comprises 16 residues. J was trimmed by 3 bases and V by 0 bases; bases with no gene match: 7. CDR3 loop: CASSQDRSQGEETQYF. For the CDR3, the DNA is TGTGCCAGCAGCCAAGATCGGTCCCAGGGGGAAGAGACCCAGTACTTC.

The chain is built from TRBV2 and TRBJ2-7, with D perhaps matching TRBD1 (6 bases). The germline gives CDR1 SNHLY, CDR2 FYNNEI. Trimming removed 5 bases from V and 7 bases from J, with 18 bases in between. The CDR3 consists of 14 residues. The CDR3 here is CASSRQEAGLEQYF. The CDR3 DNA sequence: TGTGCCAGCAGTCGACAGGAAGCCGGGTTGGAGCAGTACTTC.

This clone was counted a single time. Written as DNA, the CDR3 is TGCGCCAGCACTCGAACCCTAGCAAAGGGCTACAATGAGCAGTTCTTC. It codes for CASTRTLAKGYNEQFF. The gene calls are TRBV5-1 and TRBJ2-1; tentatively, D is TRBD2 (5 bases). Trimming cost V 6 bases and J 3 bases, with 19 bases left between them. The CDR3 has 16 amino acids. CDR1 is SGHRS, CDR2 YFSETQ, per germline.

The genes are TRBV7-9 and TRBJ1-4; D unresolved. Per the germline V gene, CDR1 is SEHNR and CDR2 is FQNEAQ (reference sequence). V gave up 4 bases and J gave up 4 bases, with 10 bases separating them. The CDR3 consists of 14 residues. This CDR3 is CASSYNGYNEKLFF. The CDR3 coding sequence is TGTGCCAGCAGCTATAACGGGTATAATGAAAAACTGTTTTTT.